The T cell receptor (beta chain) under discussion was sequenced for a study of shared clonotypes between healthy human individuals. This table comes from immunoSEQ multiplex PCR, and its TCRdb copy is limited to in-frame clones, with some not included. The data hold 1.4 million or so clones, with approximately 98.5% observed a single time. This CDR3 is built from 15 residues. The V end was cut by 5 bases, the J end by 0 bases, with 16 bases between. Germline V lookup: CDR1 SQVTM, CDR2 ANQGSEA. The TCR originated in a man aged 25-45 years in good health. The V gene is TRBV29-1, the J gene TRBJ1-1; D unresolved. The source material was naive CD4+ T cells sorted from blood. Stated subset: CD45RA+ positively selected. CDR3 DNA: TGCAGCGTTCGGGCCTCGGGCCTTATGAACACTGAAGCTTTCTTT. It encodes CSVRASGLMNTEAFF. The full variable domain, with the rest looked up from reference TRBV29-1 and TRBJ1-1, is SAVISQKPSRDICQRGTSLTIQCQVDSQVTMMFWYRQQPGQSLTLIATANQGSEATYESGFVIDKFPISRPNLTFSTLTVSNMSPEDSSIYLCSVRASGLMNTEAFFGQGTRLTVV.